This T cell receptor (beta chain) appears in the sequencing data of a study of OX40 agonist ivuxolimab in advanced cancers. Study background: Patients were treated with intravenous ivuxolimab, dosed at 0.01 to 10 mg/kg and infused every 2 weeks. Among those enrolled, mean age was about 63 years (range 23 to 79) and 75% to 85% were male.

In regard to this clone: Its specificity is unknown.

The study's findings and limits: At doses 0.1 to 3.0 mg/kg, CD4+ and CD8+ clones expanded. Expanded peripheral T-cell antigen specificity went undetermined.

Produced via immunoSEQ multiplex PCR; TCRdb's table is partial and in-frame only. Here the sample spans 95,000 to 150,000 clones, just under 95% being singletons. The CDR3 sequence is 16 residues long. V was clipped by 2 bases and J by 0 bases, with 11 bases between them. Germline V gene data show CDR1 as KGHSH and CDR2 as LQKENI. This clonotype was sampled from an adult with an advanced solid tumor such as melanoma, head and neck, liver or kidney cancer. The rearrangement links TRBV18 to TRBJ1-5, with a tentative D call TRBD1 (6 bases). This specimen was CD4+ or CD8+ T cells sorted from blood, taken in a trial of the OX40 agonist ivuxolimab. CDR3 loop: CASSPSGGGSNQPQHF. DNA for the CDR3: TGTGCCAGCTCACCATCCGGGGGCGGTAGCAATCAGCCCCAGCATTTT.